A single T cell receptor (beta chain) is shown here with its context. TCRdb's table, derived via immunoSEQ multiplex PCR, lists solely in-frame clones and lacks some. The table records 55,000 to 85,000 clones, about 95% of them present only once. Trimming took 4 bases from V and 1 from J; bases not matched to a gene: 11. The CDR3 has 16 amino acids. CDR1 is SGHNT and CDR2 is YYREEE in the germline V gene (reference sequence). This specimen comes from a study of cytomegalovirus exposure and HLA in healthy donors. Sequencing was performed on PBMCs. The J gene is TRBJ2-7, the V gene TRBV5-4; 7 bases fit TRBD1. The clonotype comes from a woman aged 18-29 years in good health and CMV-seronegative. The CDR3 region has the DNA TGTGCCAGCAGCCCCTTTGCCGGACAGGTTTCCTACGAGCAGTACTTC. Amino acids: CASSPFAGQVSYEQYF.